The present entry profiles one T cell receptor beta chain with its context. This sample stems from a study of preoperative IRX-2 immunotherapy in early breast cancer. Sequenced by immunoSEQ multiplex PCR; TCRdb stores in-frame clones only, minus some. The data show 25,000 or so clones, around 89% seen once. V lost 7 bases, J lost 9 bases, and 7 bases stayed unmatched. This CDR3 has 13 residues. Germline V gene sequence: CDR1 SNHLY, CDR2 FYNNEI. Indicated treatment: preoperative locoregional IRX-2 cytokine immunotherapy. Preoperative locoregional IRX-2 cytokine immunotherapy was tested in the phase Ib source study.

This receptor was obtained from a human donor with breast cancer. The V call is TRBV2, the J call TRBJ2-1; 9 nucleotides line up with TRBD2. Sample: tumor tissue, taken after IRX-2 immunotherapy. CDR3 amino acids: CASKALAGTEQFF. DNA of the CDR3: TGTGCCAGCAAGGCGCTAGCGGGAACTGAGCAGTTCTTC.